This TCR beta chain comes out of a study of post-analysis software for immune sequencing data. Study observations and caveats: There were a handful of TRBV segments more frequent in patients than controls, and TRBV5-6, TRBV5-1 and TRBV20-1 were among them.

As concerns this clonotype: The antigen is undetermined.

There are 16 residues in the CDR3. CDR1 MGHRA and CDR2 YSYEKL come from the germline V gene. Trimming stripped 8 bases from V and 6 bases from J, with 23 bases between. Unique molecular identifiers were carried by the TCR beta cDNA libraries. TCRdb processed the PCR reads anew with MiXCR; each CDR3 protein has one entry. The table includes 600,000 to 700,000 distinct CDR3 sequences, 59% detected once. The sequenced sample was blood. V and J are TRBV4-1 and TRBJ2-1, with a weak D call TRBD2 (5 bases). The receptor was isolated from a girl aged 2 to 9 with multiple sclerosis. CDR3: CASAPGWGRLFNEQFF. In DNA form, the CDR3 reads TGCGCCAGCGCCCCGGGGTGGGGAAGGCTATTCAATGAGCAGTTCTTC.